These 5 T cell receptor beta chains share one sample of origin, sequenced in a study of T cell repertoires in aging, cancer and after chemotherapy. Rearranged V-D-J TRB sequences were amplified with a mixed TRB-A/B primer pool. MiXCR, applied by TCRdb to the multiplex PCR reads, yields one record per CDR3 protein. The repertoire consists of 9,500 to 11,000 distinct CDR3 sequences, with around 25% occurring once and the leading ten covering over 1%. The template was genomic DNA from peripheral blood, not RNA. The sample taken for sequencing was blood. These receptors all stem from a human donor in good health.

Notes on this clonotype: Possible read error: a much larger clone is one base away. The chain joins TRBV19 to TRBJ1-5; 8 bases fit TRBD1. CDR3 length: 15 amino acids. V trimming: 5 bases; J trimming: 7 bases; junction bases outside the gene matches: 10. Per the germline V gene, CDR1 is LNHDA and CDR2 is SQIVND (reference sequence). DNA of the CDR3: TGTGCCAGTAGTGTAGCGACAGGGGTTCGCCAGCCCCAGCATTTT. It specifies CASSVATGVRQPQHF.

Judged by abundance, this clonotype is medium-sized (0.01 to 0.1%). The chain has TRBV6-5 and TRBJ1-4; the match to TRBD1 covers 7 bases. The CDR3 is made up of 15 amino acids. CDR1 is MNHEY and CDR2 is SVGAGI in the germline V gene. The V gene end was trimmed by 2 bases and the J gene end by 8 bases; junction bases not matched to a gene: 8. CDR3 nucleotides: TGTGCCAGCAGTTACCTAGACAGGGTCGGGGAAAAACTGTTTTTT. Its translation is CASSYLDRVGEKLFF.

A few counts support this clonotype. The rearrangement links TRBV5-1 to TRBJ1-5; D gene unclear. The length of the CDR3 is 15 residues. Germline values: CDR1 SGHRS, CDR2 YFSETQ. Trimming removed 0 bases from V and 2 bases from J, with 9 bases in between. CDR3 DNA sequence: TGCGCCAGCAGCTTGGTGGTCGGGGGCAATCAGCCCCAGCATTTT. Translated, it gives CASSLVVGGNQPQHF.

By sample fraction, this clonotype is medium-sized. The CDR3 here is CAWAGRREVTQHF. The CDR3 DNA reads as TGTGCCTGGGCGGGCAGGCGAGAAGTGACCCAGCATTTT. The chain uses TRBV30 and TRBJ1-5, with D hard to call. V lost 5 bases to trimming and J lost 11 bases, with 19 bases between them. This CDR3 is 13 amino acids long. Looked up from germline, CDR1 is GTSNPN and CDR2 is SVGIG (reference sequence).

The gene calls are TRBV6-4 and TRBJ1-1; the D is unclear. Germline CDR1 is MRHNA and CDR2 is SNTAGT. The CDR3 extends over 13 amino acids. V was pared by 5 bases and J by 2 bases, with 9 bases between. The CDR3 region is CASSTEFNTEAFF. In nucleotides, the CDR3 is TGTGCCAGCAGTACCGAATTCAACACTGAAGCTTTCTTT.